This T cell receptor (beta chain) was observed in a study of blood T cell repertoires in COVID-19. The germline CDR1 and CDR2 sequences are LGHNA and YSLEER. The CDR3 contains 13 residues. V was cut by 0 bases and J by 10 bases, with 9 bases left in between. Sequencing was performed with immunoSEQ multiplex PCR; in TCRdb, only in-frame clones are kept and a portion is missing. Among 200,000 or so clones listed, under 85% were seen once. The cohort comprised adults aged 18 to 89 years residing in approximately 22 US areas. The sample taken for sequencing was PBMCs or T cells enriched from blood (not recorded which). The TCR was taken from a man aged 55-75 years who had recovered from COVID-19. This chain connects TRBV4-3 to TRBJ1-4; perhaps TRBD1 as D (6 bases). The CDR3 region is CASSQDAGVKLFF. The CDR3 nucleotides are TGCGCCAGCAGCCAAGACGCAGGGGTAAAACTGTTTTTT.